This T cell receptor beta chain was identified in a study of T cells after yellow fever vaccination. Points from the study as a whole: Clonotype sharing between CD4 and CD8 compartments was small.

Germline V lookup: CDR1 MGHRA, CDR2 YSYEKL. The V segment lost 0 bases and the J segment 1 base; nucleotides outside the gene matches: 7. This CDR3 spans 17 amino acids. Notes on this clonotype: Its antigen is not identified.

The 5'RACE template-switching step produced TCR cDNA and added a universal primer site and UMIs. TCRdb re-called the 5' RACE reads through MiXCR, storing one row per CDR3 protein. Counted here are approximately 550,000 distinct CDR3 sequences, approximately 12% occurring once; the ten biggest clones make up 11% to 15%. The chain combines TRBV4-1 with TRBJ2-7; TRBD2 aligns across 9 bases. The receptor was derived from a man aged 25-40 years who received the YFV17D yellow fever vaccine. Source: PBMCs, taken on the day of the yellow fever booster vaccination. The CDR3 here is CASSQDGSGRLSYEQYF. The CDR3 DNA is TGCGCCAGCAGCCAAGACGGGAGCGGGAGGTTATCCTACGAGCAGTACTTC.